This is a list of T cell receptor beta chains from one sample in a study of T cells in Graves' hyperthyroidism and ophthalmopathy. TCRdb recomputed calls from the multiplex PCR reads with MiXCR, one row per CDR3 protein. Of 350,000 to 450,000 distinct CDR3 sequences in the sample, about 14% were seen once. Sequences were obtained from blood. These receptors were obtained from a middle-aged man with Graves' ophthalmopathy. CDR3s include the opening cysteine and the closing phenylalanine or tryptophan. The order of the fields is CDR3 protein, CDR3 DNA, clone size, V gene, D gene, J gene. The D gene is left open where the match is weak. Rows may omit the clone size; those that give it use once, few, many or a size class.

cdr3_aa: CAISAGLAGGRETQYF
cdr3_nt: TGTGCCATCAGTGCCGGACTAGCGGGAGGAAGGGAGACCCAGTACTTC
clone_size: many
v_call: TRBV10-3
d_call: TRBD2
j_call: TRBJ2-5

cdr3_aa: CASSPLKQGAVGSTDTQYF
cdr3_nt: TGTGCCAGCTCACCGCTCAAACAGGGGGCAGTAGGAAGCACAGATACGCAGTATTTT
clone_size: many
v_call: TRBV18
d_call: TRBD1
j_call: TRBJ2-3

cdr3_aa: CATSRDLRFMGREGRYEQFF
cdr3_nt: TGTGCCACCAGCAGAGATCTCCGTTTCATGGGGCGGGAGGGCCGTTATGAGCAGTTCTTC
clone_size: once
v_call: TRBV15
d_call: TRBD2
j_call: TRBJ2-1

cdr3_aa: CASGTALAGAYEQYF
cdr3_nt: TGTGCCAGCGGGACAGCCCTAGCGGGAGCCTACGAGCAGTACTTC
clone_size: few
v_call: TRBV2
d_call: TRBD2
j_call: TRBJ2-7

cdr3_aa: CASTPLGSTWNTEAFF
cdr3_nt: TGTGCCAGCACCCCTCTCGGGAGTACCTGGAACACTGAAGCTTTCTTT
clone_size: many
v_call: TRBV13
d_call: -
j_call: TRBJ1-1

cdr3_aa: CASSLGFEREGIRDTQYF
cdr3_nt: TGTGCCAGCAGCTTAGGCTTTGAGCGGGAGGGTATAAGGGATACGCAGTATTTT
clone_size: -
v_call: TRBV7-3
d_call: TRBD2
j_call: TRBJ2-3

cdr3_aa: CASTPWGADNYGYTF
cdr3_nt: TGTGCCAGCACCCCATGGGGGGCGGACAACTATGGCTACACCTTC
clone_size: few
v_call: TRBV28
d_call: -
j_call: TRBJ1-2

cdr3_aa: CASNRRGAYEQYF
cdr3_nt: TGTGCCAGCAACCGGCGGGGGGCCTACGAGCAGTACTTC
clone_size: many
v_call: TRBV2
d_call: TRBD2
j_call: TRBJ2-7

cdr3_aa: CASSRGGGTEEQFF
cdr3_nt: TGCGCCAGCAGCCGGGGCGGGGGGACGGAGGAGCAGTTCTTC
clone_size: -
v_call: TRBV4-1
d_call: TRBD2
j_call: TRBJ2-1

cdr3_aa: CASSYPLAGHYEQYF
cdr3_nt: TGTGCCAGCAGTTATCCCCTAGCCGGGCACTACGAGCAGTACTTC
clone_size: few
v_call: TRBV6-1
d_call: -
j_call: TRBJ2-7

cdr3_aa: CASSQDFSRNTQYF
cdr3_nt: TGTGCCAGCAGCCAAGATTTTTCTCGTAATACGCAGTATTTT
clone_size: many
v_call: TRBV3-1
d_call: -
j_call: TRBJ2-3

cdr3_aa: CAWSGPVGNSPLHF
cdr3_nt: TGTGCCTGGAGTGGTCCGGTGGGAAATTCACCCCTCCACTTT
clone_size: many
v_call: TRBV30
d_call: -
j_call: TRBJ1-6

cdr3_aa: CATINRLNTEAFF
cdr3_nt: TGTGCCACTATCAACAGGTTGAACACTGAAGCTTTCTTT
clone_size: -
v_call: TRBV27
d_call: -
j_call: TRBJ1-1

cdr3_aa: CASTSVNEKLFF
cdr3_nt: TGTGCCAGCACATCTGTTAATGAAAAACTGTTTTTT
clone_size: few
v_call: TRBV27
d_call: -
j_call: TRBJ1-4

cdr3_aa: CASSQTRTGASYEQYF
cdr3_nt: TGCGCCAGCAGCCAGACACGTACAGGGGCATCCTACGAGCAGTACTTC
clone_size: many
v_call: TRBV4-1
d_call: TRBD1
j_call: TRBJ2-7